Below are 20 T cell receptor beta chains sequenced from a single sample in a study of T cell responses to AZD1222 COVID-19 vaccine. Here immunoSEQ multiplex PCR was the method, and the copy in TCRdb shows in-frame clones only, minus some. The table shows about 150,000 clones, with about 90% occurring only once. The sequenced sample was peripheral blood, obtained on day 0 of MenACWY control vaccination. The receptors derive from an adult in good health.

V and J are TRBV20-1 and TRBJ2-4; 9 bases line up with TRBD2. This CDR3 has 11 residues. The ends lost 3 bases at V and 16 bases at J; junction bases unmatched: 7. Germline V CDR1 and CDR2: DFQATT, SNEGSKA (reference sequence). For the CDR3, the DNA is TGCAGTGCTAGTGGGGGGACTAGCACTTACTTC. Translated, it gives CSASGGTSTYF.

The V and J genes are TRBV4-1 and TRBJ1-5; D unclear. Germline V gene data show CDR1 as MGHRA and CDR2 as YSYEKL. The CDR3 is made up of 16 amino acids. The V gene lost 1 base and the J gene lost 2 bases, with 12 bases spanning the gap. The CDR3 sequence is CASSQVGHNGNQPQHF. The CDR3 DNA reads TGCGCCAGCAGCCAAGTTGGCCATAATGGCAATCAGCCCCAGCATTTT.

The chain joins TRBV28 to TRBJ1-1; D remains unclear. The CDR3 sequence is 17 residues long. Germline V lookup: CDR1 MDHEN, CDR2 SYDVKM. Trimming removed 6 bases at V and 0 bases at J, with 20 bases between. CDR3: CASSPVLEKALNTEAFF. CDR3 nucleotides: TGTGCCAGCAGCCCAGTGTTAGAAAAGGCCCTGAACACTGAAGCTTTCTTT.

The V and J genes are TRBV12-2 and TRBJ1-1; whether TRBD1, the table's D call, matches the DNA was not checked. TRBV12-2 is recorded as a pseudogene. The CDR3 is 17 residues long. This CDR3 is CASRALPTSTGETEAFF. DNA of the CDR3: TGTGCAAGTCGCGCCCTTCCGACTTCGACAGGAGAAACTGAAGCTTTCTTT.

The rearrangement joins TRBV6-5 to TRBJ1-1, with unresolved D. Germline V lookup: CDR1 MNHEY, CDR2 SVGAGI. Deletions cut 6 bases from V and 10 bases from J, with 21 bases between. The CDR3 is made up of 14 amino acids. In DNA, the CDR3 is TGTGCCAGCAGGGATTACGGACGCAATTACCCAGCTTTCTTT. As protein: CASRDYGRNYPAFF.

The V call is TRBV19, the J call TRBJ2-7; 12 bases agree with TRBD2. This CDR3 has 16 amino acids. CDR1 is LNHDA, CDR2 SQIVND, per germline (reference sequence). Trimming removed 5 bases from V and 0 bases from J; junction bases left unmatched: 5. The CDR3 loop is CASSPPTSGSSYEQYF. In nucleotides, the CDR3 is TGTGCCAGTAGTCCGCCGACTAGCGGGAGCTCCTACGAGCAGTACTTC.

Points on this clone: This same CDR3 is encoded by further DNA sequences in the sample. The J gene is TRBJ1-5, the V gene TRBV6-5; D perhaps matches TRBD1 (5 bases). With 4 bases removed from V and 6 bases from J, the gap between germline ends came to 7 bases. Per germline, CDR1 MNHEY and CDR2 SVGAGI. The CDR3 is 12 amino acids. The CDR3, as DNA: TGTGCCAGCAGTTCCGGGGGTCAGCCCCAGCATTTT. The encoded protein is CASSSGGQPQHF.

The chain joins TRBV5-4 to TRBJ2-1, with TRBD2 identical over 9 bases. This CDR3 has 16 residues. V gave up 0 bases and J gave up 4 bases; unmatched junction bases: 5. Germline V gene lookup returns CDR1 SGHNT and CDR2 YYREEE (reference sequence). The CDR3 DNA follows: TGTGCCAGCAGCTTGGGCGGGGGGGTGATGTACAATGAGCAGTTCTTC. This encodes CASSLGGGVMYNEQFF.

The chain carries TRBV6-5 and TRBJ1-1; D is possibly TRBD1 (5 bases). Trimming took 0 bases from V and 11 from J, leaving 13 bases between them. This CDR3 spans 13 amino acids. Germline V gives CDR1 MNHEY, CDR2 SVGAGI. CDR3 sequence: CASSYSIGARAFF. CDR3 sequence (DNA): TGTGCCAGCAGTTACTCGATAGGGGCGAGGGCTTTCTTT.

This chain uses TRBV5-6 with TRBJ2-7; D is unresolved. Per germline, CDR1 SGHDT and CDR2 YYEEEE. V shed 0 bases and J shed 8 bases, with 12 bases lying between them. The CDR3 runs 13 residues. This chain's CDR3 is CASSLGPGRQQYF. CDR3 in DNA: TGTGCCAGCAGCTTGGGCCCGGGTCGCCAGCAGTACTTC.

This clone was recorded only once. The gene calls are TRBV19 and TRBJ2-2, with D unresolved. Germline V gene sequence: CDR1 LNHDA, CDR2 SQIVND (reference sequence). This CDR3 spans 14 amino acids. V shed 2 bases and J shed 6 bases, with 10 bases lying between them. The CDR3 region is CASSIIPGAGELFF. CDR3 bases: TGTGCCAGTAGTATAATCCCAGGAGCCGGGGAGCTGTTTTTT.

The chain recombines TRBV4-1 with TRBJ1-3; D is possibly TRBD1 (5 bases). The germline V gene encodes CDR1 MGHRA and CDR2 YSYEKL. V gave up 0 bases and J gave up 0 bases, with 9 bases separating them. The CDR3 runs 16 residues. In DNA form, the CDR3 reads TGCGCCAGCAGCCAAGATCAGGGACGCTCTGGAAACACCATATATTTT. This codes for CASSQDQGRSGNTIYF.

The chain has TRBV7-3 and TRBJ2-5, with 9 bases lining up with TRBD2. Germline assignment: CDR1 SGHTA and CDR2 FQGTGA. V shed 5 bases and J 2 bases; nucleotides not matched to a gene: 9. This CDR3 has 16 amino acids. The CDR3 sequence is CASSPGGLAGQETQYF. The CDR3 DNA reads TGTGCCAGCAGCCCCGGGGGCCTAGCGGGACAAGAGACCCAGTACTTC.

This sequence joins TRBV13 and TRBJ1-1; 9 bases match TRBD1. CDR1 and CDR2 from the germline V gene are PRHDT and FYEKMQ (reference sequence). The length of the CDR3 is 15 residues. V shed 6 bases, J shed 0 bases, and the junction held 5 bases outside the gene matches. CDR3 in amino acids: CASRGQGAMNTEAFF. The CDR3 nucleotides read TGTGCCAGCAGGGGACAGGGAGCCATGAACACTGAAGCTTTCTTT.

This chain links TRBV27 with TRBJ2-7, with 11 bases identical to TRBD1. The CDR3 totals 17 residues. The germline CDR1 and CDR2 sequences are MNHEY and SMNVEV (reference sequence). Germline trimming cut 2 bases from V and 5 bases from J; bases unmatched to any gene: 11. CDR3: CASSLPPRDRGINEQYF. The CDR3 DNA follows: TGTGCCAGCAGTTTACCACCCCGGGACAGGGGGATCAACGAGCAGTACTTC.

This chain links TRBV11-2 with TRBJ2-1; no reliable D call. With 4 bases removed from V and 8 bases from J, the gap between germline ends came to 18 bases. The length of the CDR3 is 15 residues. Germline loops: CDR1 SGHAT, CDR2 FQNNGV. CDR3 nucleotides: TGTGCCAGCAGCTCCCCCACGGTAGGAACCGATGAGCAGTTCTTC. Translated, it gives CASSSPTVGTDEQFF.

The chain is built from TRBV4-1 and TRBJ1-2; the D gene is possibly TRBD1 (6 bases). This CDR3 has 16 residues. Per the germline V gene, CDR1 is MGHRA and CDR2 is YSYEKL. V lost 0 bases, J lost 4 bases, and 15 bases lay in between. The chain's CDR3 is CASSQDPGRGTYGYTF. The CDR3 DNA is TGCGCCAGCAGCCAAGATCCGGGAAGGGGGACCTATGGCTACACCTTC.

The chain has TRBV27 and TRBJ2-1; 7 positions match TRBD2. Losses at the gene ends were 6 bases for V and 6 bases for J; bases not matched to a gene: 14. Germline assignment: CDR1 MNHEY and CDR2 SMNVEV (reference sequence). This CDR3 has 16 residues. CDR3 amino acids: CASRTGGGSMSNEQFF. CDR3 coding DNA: TGTGCCAGCAGGACGGGAGGCGGGAGCATGTCCAATGAGCAGTTCTTC.

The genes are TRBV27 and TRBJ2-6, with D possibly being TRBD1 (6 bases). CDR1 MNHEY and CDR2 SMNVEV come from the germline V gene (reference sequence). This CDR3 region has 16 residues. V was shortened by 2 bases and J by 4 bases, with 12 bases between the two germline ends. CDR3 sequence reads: CASSLRGTRGANVLTF. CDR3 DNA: TGTGCCAGCAGTTTAAGGGGGACGAGAGGGGCCAACGTCCTGACTTTC.

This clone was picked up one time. CDR3 protein: CASSISFKVRGTEAFF. CDR3 sequence (DNA): TGTGCCAGTAGTATTTCCTTCAAGGTTAGAGGCACTGAAGCTTTCTTT. The rearrangement joins TRBV19 to TRBJ1-1; no clear D gene. Trimming shortened V by 3 bases and J by 4 bases, and 18 bases separated the two germline ends. This CDR3 contains 16 residues. Germline V gives CDR1 LNHDA, CDR2 SQIVND (reference sequence).